Listed below are T cell receptor beta chains from one sample, sequenced in a study of response to subunit inactivated influenza vaccine. From the RT-PCR reads, TCRdb called clonotypes with MiXCR, one entry per CDR3 protein. The sample lists about 570,000 distinct CDR3 sequences, about 11% occurring once. Specimen: PBMCs from blood, collected on the day of vaccination. The receptors originated from a man aged 50 or older who received an inactivated influenza vaccine. Each CDR3 is given with its conserved first and last residue. Each record gives: J gene, D gene, clone size, V gene, CDR3 DNA, CDR3 protein. A D gene is named only where the DNA matches it firmly. Size is omitted from some rows. Given values are once, few, many or a class for expanded clones.

J gene: TRBJ2-3
D gene: TRBD2
clone size: few
V gene: TRBV12-3/TRBV12-4
CDR3 DNA: TGTGCCAGCAGTTTTGTGATAAGTGGGACTATGTCGGATACGCAGTATTTT
CDR3 protein: CASSFVISGTMSDTQYF

J gene: TRBJ2-5
D gene: TRBD2
clone size: few
V gene: TRBV18
CDR3 DNA: TGTGCCAGCTCACCGTCTAGCGGGAGTCGAGAGACCCAGTACTTC
CDR3 protein: CASSPSSGSRETQYF

J gene: TRBJ2-5
D gene: TRBD2
clone size: .
V gene: TRBV20-1
CDR3 DNA: TGCAGTGCCATGTCTTTCCGCGGGAGCCAAGAGACCCAGTACTTC
CDR3 protein: CSAMSFRGSQETQYF

J gene: TRBJ1-6
D gene: TRBD1
clone size: .
V gene: TRBV9
CDR3 DNA: TGTGCCAGCAGCGTAGTTGACAGGGGTTCACCCCTCCACTTT
CDR3 protein: CASSVVDRGSPLHF

J gene: TRBJ1-2
D gene: .
clone size: many
V gene: TRBV6-1
CDR3 DNA: TGTGCCAGCAGTGACCTCGTTTCTAACTATGGCTACACCTTC
CDR3 protein: CASSDLVSNYGYTF

J gene: TRBJ2-1
D gene: .
clone size: many
V gene: TRBV9
CDR3 DNA: TGTGCCAGCAGCGTCCGTGGGGCTAGCCCCCATGAGCAGTTCTTC
CDR3 protein: CASSVRGASPHEQFF

J gene: TRBJ2-7
D gene: TRBD1
clone size: few
V gene: TRBV10-3
CDR3 DNA: TGTGCCACTGCGGACAGGGGGGCCCTCGAGCAGTACTTC
CDR3 protein: CATADRGALEQYF

J gene: TRBJ2-7
D gene: .
clone size: few
V gene: TRBV4-1
CDR3 DNA: TGCGCCAGCAGCCAAGAACAGGGACCAAGAGACGAGCAGTACTTC
CDR3 protein: CASSQEQGPRDEQYF

J gene: TRBJ2-7
D gene: .
clone size: .
V gene: TRBV6-5
CDR3 DNA: TGTGCCAGCAGTTACTCGAATCAGCCTGGCGGGTCTTTCGGGCAGTACTTC
CDR3 protein: CASSYSNQPGGSFGQYF

J gene: TRBJ1-1
D gene: .
clone size: many
V gene: TRBV10-1
CDR3 DNA: TGCGCCAGCAGTAAGGACAGGAACACTGAAGCTTTCTTT
CDR3 protein: CASSKDRNTEAFF

J gene: TRBJ2-2
D gene: TRBD2
clone size: few
V gene: TRBV11-2
CDR3 DNA: TGTGCCAGCAGCCTCGGACTAGCGGGGGGCCCCAACACCGGGGAGCTGTTTTTT
CDR3 protein: CASSLGLAGGPNTGELFF

J gene: TRBJ2-7
D gene: TRBD1
clone size: .
V gene: TRBV20-1
CDR3 DNA: TGCAGTGCTACCGGGACAGGGGGTTCCGAGCAGTACTTC
CDR3 protein: CSATGTGGSEQYF

J gene: TRBJ2-6
D gene: .
clone size: few
V gene: TRBV3-1
CDR3 DNA: TGTGCCAGCAGCCCCAGAGGGGGGGAGACCTCTGGGGCCAACGTCCTGACTTTC
CDR3 protein: CASSPRGGETSGANVLTF

J gene: TRBJ2-7
D gene: .
clone size: few
V gene: TRBV10-3
CDR3 DNA: TGTGCCATCACAGGGTCCGACGAGCAGTACTTC
CDR3 protein: CAITGSDEQYF

J gene: TRBJ2-7
D gene: .
clone size: few
V gene: TRBV19
CDR3 DNA: TGTGCCAGTAGTCAGGTTGGGGCTGAGGACGAGCAGTACTTC
CDR3 protein: CASSQVGAEDEQYF

J gene: TRBJ2-3
D gene: TRBD2
clone size: few
V gene: TRBV7-2
CDR3 DNA: TGTGCCAGCAGCCGAGGCGGCGGGAGTACAGATACGCAGTATTTT
CDR3 protein: CASSRGGGSTDTQYF

J gene: TRBJ2-3
D gene: TRBD2
clone size: few
V gene: TRBV7-9
CDR3 DNA: TGTGCCAGCAGCTTAAGAAGACTAGCGGGGGGGAGGGATACGCAGTATTTT
CDR3 protein: CASSLRRLAGGRDTQYF

J gene: TRBJ2-7
D gene: TRBD2
clone size: many
V gene: TRBV4-1
CDR3 DNA: TGCGCCAGCAGCCTAATAATGACTAGCGGGGGGCCATCTTCCTACGAGCAGTACTTC
CDR3 protein: CASSLIMTSGGPSSYEQYF

J gene: TRBJ2-3
D gene: .
clone size: few
V gene: TRBV28
CDR3 DNA: TGTGCCAGCAGTCCCCGGGCAGGGGCAGATACGCAGTATTTT
CDR3 protein: CASSPRAGADTQYF

J gene: TRBJ1-2
D gene: TRBD1
clone size: few
V gene: TRBV27
CDR3 DNA: TGTGCCAGCAGTCGGGACAGTCTACTTAACTATGGCTACACCTTC
CDR3 protein: CASSRDSLLNYGYTF

J gene: TRBJ1-1
D gene: .
clone size: few
V gene: TRBV6-2/TRBV6-3
CDR3 DNA: TGTGCCAGCAGGCACAGATCGAACACTGAAGCTTTCTTT
CDR3 protein: CASRHRSNTEAFF

J gene: TRBJ2-7
D gene: TRBD2
clone size: many
V gene: TRBV29-1
CDR3 DNA: TGCAGCGTTGCCGGGAGGGCCTCCTACGAGCAGTACTTC
CDR3 protein: CSVAGRASYEQYF

J gene: TRBJ2-5
D gene: .
clone size: .
V gene: TRBV7-3
CDR3 DNA: TGTGCCAGCAGCTGGGGCCCCAGAGAGACCCAGTACTTC
CDR3 protein: CASSWGPRETQYF

J gene: TRBJ1-1
D gene: .
clone size: few
V gene: TRBV6-2/TRBV6-3
CDR3 DNA: TGTGCCAGCAGAGCCCAGGGGCCCCACACTGAAGCTTTCTTT
CDR3 protein: CASRAQGPHTEAFF

J gene: TRBJ2-5
D gene: .
clone size: .
V gene: TRBV6-1
CDR3 DNA: TGTGCCAGCAGTGTCCAGACAGTCCAGATCCAAGAGACCCAGTACTTC
CDR3 protein: CASSVQTVQIQETQYF